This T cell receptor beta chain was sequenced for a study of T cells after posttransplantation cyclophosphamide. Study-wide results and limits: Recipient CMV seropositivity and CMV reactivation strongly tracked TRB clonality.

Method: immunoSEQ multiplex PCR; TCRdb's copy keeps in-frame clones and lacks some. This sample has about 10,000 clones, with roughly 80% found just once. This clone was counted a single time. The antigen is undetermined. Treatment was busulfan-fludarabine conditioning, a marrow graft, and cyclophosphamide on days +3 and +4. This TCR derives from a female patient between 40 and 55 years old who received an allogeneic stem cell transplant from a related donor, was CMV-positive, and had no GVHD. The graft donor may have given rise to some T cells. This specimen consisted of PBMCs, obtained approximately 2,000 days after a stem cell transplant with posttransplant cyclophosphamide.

In DNA form, the CDR3 reads TGTGCCAGCAGTTACTCCTCGGACAGGGGCTATGGCTACACCTTC. Its protein product is CASSYSSDRGYGYTF. The chain carries TRBV6-5 and TRBJ1-2; 9 nucleotides line up with TRBD1. V trimming: 0 bases; J trimming: 4 bases; junction bases outside the gene matches: 3. Looked up from germline, CDR1 is MNHEY and CDR2 is SVGAGI. The CDR3 is 15 residues long.